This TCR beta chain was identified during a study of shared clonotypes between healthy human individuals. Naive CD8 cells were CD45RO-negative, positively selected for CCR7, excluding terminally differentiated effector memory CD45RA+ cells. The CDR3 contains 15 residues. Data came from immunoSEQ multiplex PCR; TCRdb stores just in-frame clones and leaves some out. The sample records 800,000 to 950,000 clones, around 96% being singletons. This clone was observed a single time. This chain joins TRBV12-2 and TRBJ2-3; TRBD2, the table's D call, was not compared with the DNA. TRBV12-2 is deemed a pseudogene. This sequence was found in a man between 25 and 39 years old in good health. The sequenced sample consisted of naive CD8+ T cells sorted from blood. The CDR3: CASQKSSGSTDTQYF. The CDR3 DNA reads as TGTGCAAGCCAAAAATCTAGCGGGAGCACAGATACGCAGTATTTT.